The 3 T cell receptor beta chains presented below share a single source sample, sequenced in a study of T cells in Graves' hyperthyroidism and ophthalmopathy. Amplified TCR beta CDR3 regions came from RNA transcripts. First-round RT-PCR with HTBI primers amplified the TCR CDR3 region. TCRdb fed the multiplex PCR reads into MiXCR, producing one record per CDR3 protein. The table records over 350,000 distinct CDR3 sequences, 14% to 15% of them present only once. Sequencing used blood. These TCRs come from a man aged 18-30 years with Graves' ophthalmopathy.

The sample holds many counts of this clonotype. The rearrangement links TRBV6-5 to TRBJ1-2; no clear D. V was shortened by 2 bases and J by 5 bases, with 12 bases between the two germline ends. The CDR3 spans 14 residues. The germline V gene encodes CDR1 MNHEY and CDR2 SVGAGI. The CDR3 DNA follows: TGTGCCAGCAGTTACACCCCCCCTTTGTATGGCTACACCTTC. Its translation is CASSYTPPLYGYTF.

This clonotype was seen repeatedly, ten times or more. The chain combines TRBV20-1 with TRBJ2-7, with TRBD1 identical over 8 bases. Unmatched junction bases numbered 10, after V lost 6 bases and J lost 6 bases. Germline lookup yields CDR1 DFQATT and CDR2 SNEGSKA (reference sequence). This CDR3 region has 13 residues. CDR3 sequence reads: CSAPITGGGEQYF. The CDR3 nucleotides are TGCAGTGCCCCGATTACAGGGGGTGGCGAGCAGTACTTC.

The chain combines TRBV5-5 with TRBJ1-1; D is undetermined. CDR1 and CDR2 (germline): SGHKS, YYEKEE (reference sequence). With 2 bases removed from V and 6 bases from J, the gap between germline ends came to 8 bases. This CDR3 is built from 12 residues. CDR3 DNA sequence: TGTGCCAGCAGCTTACCCGCAGCTGAAGCTTTCTTT. Amino acids: CASSLPAAEAFF.